This T cell receptor (beta chain) was captured by sequencing in a study of patients and donors after allogeneic stem cell transplantation. MiXCR, run by TCRdb on the RT-PCR reads, gives a single entry per CDR3 protein. The sample lists around 150,000 distinct CDR3 sequences, approximately 30% occurring once. V shed 0 bases and J shed 6 bases, with 9 bases lying between them. Looked up from germline, CDR1 is LGHDT and CDR2 is YNNKEL (reference sequence). The CDR3 consists of 14 residues. This clonotype was picked up one time. The clonotype comes from a human donor who was either an allogeneic HSCT recipient or a stem cell or donor lymphocyte infusion donor (not recorded which). It is not recorded whose cells these are; they may come from a transplant donor. The sequenced material came from blood, either unsorted or a sorted T cell fraction (not recorded which). The chain has TRBV3-1 and TRBJ1-5, with a tentative D call TRBD1 (5 bases). Written as DNA, the CDR3 is TGTGCCAGCAGCCAAGATAGACAGTCTCAGCCCCAGCATTTT. It is translated as CASSQDRQSQPQHF.